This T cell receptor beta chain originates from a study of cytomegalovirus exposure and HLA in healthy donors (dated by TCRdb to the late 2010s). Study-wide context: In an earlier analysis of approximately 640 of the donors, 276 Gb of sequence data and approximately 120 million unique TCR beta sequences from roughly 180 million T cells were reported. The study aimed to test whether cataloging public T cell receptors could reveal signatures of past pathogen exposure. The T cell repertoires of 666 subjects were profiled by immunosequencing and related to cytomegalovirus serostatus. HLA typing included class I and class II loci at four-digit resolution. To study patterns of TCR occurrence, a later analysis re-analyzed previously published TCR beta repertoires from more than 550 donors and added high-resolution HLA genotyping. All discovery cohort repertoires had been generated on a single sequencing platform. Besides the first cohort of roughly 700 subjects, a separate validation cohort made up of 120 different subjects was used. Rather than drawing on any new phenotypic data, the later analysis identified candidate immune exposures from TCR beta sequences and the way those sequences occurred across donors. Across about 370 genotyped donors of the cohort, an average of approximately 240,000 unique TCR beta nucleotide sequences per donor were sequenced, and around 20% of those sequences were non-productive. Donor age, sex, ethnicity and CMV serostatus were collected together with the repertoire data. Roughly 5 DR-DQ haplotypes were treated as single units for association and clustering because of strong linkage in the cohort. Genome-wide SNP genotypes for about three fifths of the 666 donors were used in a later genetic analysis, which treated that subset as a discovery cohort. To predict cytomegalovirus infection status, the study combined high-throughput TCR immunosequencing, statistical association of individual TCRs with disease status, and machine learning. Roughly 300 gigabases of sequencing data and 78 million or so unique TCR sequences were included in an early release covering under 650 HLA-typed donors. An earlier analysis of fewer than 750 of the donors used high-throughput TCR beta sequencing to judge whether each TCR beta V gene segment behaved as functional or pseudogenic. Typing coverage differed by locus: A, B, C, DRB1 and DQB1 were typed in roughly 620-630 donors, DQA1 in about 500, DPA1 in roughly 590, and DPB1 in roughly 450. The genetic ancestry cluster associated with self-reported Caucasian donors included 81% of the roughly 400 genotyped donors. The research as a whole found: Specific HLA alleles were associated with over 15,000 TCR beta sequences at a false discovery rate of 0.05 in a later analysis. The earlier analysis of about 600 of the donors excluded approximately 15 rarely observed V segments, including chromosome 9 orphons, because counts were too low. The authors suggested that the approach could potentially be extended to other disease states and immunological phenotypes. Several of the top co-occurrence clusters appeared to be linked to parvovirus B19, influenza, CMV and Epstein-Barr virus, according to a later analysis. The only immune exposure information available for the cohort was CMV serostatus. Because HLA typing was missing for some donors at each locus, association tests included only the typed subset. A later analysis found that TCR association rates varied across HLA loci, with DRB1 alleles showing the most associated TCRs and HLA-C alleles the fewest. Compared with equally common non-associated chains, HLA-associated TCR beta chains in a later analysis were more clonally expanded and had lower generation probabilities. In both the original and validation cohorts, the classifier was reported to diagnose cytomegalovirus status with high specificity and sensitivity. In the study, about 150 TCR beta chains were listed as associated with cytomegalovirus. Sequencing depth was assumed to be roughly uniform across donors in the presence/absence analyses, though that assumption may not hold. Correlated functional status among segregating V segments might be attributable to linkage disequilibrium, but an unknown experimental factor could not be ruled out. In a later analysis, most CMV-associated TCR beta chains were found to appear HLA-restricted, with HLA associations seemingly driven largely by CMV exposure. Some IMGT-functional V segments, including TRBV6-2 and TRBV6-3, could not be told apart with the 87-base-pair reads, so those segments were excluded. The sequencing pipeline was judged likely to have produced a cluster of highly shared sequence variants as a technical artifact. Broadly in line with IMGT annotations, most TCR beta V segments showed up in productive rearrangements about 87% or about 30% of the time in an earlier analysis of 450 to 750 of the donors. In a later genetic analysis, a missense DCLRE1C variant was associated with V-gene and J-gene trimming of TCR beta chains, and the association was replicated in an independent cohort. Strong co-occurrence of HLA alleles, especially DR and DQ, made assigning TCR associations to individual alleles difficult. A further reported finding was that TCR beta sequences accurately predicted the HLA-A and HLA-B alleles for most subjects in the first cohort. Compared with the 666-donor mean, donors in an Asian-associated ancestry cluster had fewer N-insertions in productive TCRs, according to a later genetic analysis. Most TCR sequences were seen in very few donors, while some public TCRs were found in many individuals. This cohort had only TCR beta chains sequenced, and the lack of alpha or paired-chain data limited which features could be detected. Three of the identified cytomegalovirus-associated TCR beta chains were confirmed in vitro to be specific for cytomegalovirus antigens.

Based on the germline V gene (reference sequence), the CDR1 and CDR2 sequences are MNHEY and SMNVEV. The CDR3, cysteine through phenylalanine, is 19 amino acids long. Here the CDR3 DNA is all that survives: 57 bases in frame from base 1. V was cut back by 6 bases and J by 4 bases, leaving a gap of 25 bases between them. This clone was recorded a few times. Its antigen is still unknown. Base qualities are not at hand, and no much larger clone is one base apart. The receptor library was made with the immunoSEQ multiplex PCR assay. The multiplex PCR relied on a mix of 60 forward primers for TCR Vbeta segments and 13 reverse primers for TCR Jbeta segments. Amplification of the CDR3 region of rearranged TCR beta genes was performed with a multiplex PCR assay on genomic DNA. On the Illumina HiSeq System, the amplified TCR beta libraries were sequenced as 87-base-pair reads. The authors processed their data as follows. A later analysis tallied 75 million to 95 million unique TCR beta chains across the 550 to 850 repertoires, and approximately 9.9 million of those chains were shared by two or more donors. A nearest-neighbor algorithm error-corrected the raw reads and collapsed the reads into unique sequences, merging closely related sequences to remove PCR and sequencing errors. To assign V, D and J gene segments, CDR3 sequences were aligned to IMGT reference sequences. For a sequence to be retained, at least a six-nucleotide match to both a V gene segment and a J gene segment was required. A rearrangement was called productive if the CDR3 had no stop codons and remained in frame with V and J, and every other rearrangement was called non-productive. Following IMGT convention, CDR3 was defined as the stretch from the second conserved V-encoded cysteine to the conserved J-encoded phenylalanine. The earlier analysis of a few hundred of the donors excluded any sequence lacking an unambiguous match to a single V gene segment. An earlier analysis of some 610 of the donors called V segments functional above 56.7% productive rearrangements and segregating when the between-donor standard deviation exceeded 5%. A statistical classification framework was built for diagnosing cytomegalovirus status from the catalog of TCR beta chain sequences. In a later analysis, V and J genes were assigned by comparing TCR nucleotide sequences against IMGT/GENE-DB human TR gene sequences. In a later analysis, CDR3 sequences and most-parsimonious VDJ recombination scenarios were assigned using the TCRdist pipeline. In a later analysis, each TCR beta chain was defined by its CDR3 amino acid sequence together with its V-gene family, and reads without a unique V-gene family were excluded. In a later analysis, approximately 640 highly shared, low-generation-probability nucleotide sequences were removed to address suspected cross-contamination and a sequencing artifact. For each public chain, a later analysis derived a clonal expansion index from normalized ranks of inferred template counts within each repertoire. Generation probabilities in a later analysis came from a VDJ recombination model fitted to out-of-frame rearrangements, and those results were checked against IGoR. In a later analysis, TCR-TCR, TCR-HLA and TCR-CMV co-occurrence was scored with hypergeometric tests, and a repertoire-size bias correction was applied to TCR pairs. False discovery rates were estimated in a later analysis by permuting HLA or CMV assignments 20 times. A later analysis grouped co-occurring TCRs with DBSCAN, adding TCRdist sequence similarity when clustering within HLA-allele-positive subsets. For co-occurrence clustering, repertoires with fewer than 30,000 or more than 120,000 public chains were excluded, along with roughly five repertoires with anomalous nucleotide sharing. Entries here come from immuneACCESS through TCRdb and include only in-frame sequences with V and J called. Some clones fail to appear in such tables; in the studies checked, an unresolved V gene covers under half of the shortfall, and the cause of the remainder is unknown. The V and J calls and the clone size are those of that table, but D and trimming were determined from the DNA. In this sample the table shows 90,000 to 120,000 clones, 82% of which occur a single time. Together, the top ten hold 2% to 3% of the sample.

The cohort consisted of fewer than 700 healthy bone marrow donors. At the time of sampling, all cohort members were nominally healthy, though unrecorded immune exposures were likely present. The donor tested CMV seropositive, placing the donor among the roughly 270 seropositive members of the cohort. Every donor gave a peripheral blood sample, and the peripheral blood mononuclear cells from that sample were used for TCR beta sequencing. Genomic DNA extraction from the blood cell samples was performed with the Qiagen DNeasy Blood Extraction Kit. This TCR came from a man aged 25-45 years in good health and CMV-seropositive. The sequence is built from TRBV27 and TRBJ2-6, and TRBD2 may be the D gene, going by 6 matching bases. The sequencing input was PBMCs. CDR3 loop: CASSSRRGAVAGGANVLTF. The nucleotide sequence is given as TGTGCCAGCAGCTCCCGTCGAGGGGCTGTGGCGGGGGGGGCCAACGTCCTGACTTTC.